This entry describes one T cell receptor (beta chain). The sample comes from a study of early T cells in non-severe SARS-CoV-2 infection. Overall study context: Bulk RNA from unsorted whole blood was sequenced; chains were unpaired.

Per the germline V gene, CDR1 is ENHRY and CDR2 is SYGVKD. The CDR3 loop spans 14 amino acids. V was pared by 11 bases and J by 5 bases, with 10 bases of the junction left unmatched. Attachment of unique molecular identifiers was made to individual cDNA molecules. TCRdb passed the 5' RACE reads through MiXCR, listing each CDR3 protein once. The table records just under 65,000 distinct CDR3 sequences, roughly 9% of them present only once. The receptor's source is an adult who was a healthcare worker with PCR-confirmed SARS-CoV-2 infection or an uninfected control (not recorded which). This sample comprised whole blood, obtained at baseline. The chain recombines TRBV10-3 with TRBJ2-3; 10 nucleotides align to TRBD1. In nucleotides, the CDR3 is TGTGCCTCCGCCGGGACAGGGGTCGTAGATACGCAGTATTTT. Its protein is CASAGTGVVDTQYF.